These T cell receptor beta chains were read from a single sample in a study of T cell responses to AZD1222 COVID-19 vaccine. Assay: immunoSEQ multiplex PCR; the TCRdb copy retains only in-frame clones and omits some. The sample contains approximately 73,000 clones, around four fifths of which appear only once. The sequencing used peripheral blood, collected on day 0 of AZD1222 vaccination. These receptors were taken from an adult in good health. The CDR3 runs from the conserved cysteine through the conserved F or W. D genes are given only for firm matches. Rows may omit the clone size; those that give it use once, few, many or a size class.

TGTGCCAGCAGGGATACCGGGACAGCGGACACTGAAGCTTTCTTT | CASRDTGTADTEAFF | TRBD1 | TRBJ1-1 | NA | TRBV7-9
TGTGCCAGCAGTTCGGGGCTTCAGACTGAAGCTTTCTTT | CASSSGLQTEAFF | NA | TRBJ1-1 | NA | TRBV12-3/TRBV12-4
TGTGCCAGCAGCTTACTAGCGGGCTCCGCCTACAATGAGCAGTTCTTC | CASSLLAGSAYNEQFF | TRBD2 | TRBJ2-1 | once | TRBV7-6
TGCGCCAGCAGCTTGGATCCTAGCGGGAACCCAAGCCTGGAGACCCAGTACTTC | CASSLDPSGNPSLETQYF | TRBD2 | TRBJ2-5 | NA | TRBV5-1
TGCGCCAGCAGCTCAACTGGGGTTGATACGCAGTATTTT | CASSSTGVDTQYF | NA | TRBJ2-3 | NA | TRBV5-1
TGTGCCAGCAGGGACAGGGGGCTTGACACAGATACGCAGTATTTT | CASRDRGLDTDTQYF | TRBD1 | TRBJ2-3 | NA | TRBV2
TGTGCCAGCAGTCAGCAGGGGGATACTGAAGCTTTCTTT | CASSQQGDTEAFF | TRBD1 | TRBJ1-1 | NA | TRBV6-5
TGTGCCAGCAGCTTAGGAGCGGGAGTGACCAAAGGTTACGAGCAGTACTTC | CASSLGAGVTKGYEQYF | TRBD2 | TRBJ2-7 | NA | TRBV7-8
TGTGCCAGCAGCTTGCGGGACAGCTACTATGGCTACACCTTC | CASSLRDSYYGYTF | TRBD1 | TRBJ1-2 | once | TRBV5-4
TGTGCCATCAGTGAGTTCCAGTTTGTTGAGCAGTTCTTC | CAISEFQFVEQFF | NA | TRBJ2-1 | NA | TRBV10-3
TGTGCCAGCAGTGGGACGACAGGGGGCTACGAGCAGTACTTC | CASSGTTGGYEQYF | TRBD1 | TRBJ2-7 | NA | TRBV25-1
TGTGCCAGCAGCGTAACTAGCGGGCCATACAATGAGCAGTTCTTC | CASSVTSGPYNEQFF | TRBD2 | TRBJ2-1 | few | TRBV9
TGTGCCAGCAGGGAGGCGGGAGGGAGCACAGATACGCAGTATTTT | CASREAGGSTDTQYF | TRBD2 | TRBJ2-3 | NA | TRBV27
TGTGCCAGCAGCTCCGACAGAGGCCAAGAGACCCAGTACTTC | CASSSDRGQETQYF | NA | TRBJ2-5 | few | TRBV7-2
TGCGCCAGCAGTCACGACAGGGTTGGAAATGAGCAGTTCTTC | CASSHDRVGNEQFF | TRBD1 | TRBJ2-1 | NA | TRBV5-1
TGTGCCAGCAGCCAACGACAGGGGGCAAGGGAAAAACTGTTTTTT | CASSQRQGAREKLFF | TRBD1 | TRBJ1-4 | few | TRBV3-1/TRBV3-2
TGTGCCAGCAGCTTGGTTCCTCTAGCGGGAGCGGAGACCCAGTACTTC | CASSLVPLAGAETQYF | TRBD2 | TRBJ2-5 | NA | TRBV5-6
TGTGCCAGCAGCGGCGAGGACGGCAGGGGGCGGACAGATACGCAGTATTTT | CASSGEDGRGRTDTQYF | TRBD1 | TRBJ2-3 | NA | TRBV9
TGTGCCAGCAGCCAAACCGGGGGAGAAGAGACCCAGTACTTC | CASSQTGGEETQYF | NA | TRBJ2-5 | NA | TRBV7-6
TGTGCCAGCAGTTACTCTGAAGCGGGGACCTACGAGCAGTACTTC | CASSYSEAGTYEQYF | TRBD2 | TRBJ2-7 | NA | TRBV6-5
TGTGCCAGCAGTTCGCTAACAGGTATCCTAGCCAAAAACATTCAGTACTTC | CASSSLTGILAKNIQYF | NA | TRBJ2-4 | NA | TRBV6-2/TRBV6-3
TGTGCCAGCAGCCGGAGGACAGGGTCGACCGGGGAGCTGTTTTTT | CASSRRTGSTGELFF | TRBD1 | TRBJ2-2 | NA | TRBV7-2
TGCGCCAGCAGCCAAGAAAGGACAGGGGGTTACGAGCAGTACTTC | CASSQERTGGYEQYF | TRBD1 | TRBJ2-7 | NA | TRBV4-3
TGCGCCAGCAGCCAAGATTTGTCATCTAGCAATCAGCCCCAGCATTTT | CASSQDLSSSNQPQHF | NA | TRBJ1-5 | NA | TRBV4-3
TGCAGCGTTGAAGATGCAGGACAGGGAAGGTTGGACTATGGCTACACCTTC | CSVEDAGQGRLDYGYTF | TRBD1 | TRBJ1-2 | once | TRBV29-1
TGTGCCAGCAGTGTGGAACAGTTTGCGGGCAATCAGCCCCAGCATTTT | CASSVEQFAGNQPQHF | NA | TRBJ1-5 | NA | TRBV2
TGTGCCAGTAGTCCGGGGACAGGGTCTTCACAAGAGACCCAGTACTTC | CASSPGTGSSQETQYF | TRBD1 | TRBJ2-5 | once | TRBV19
TGTGCCAGCAGCGCCAAGGGGACTAGCGGGAGAGGTGAGCAGTTCTTC | CASSAKGTSGRGEQFF | TRBD2 | TRBJ2-1 | NA | TRBV9
TGTGCCAGCTCACCATCCCGGACGGGGGGTTATGGCAATCAGCCCCAGCATTTT | CASSPSRTGGYGNQPQHF | NA | TRBJ1-5 | few | TRBV18
TGCGCCAGCACATCCTCAGGTTCCGCGAACACCGGGGAGCTGTTTTTT | CASTSSGSANTGELFF | NA | TRBJ2-2 | NA | TRBV5-1
TGCGCCAGCAGCCAAGGTCTCAGGGGAGTTCCAGGAAACACCATATATTTT | CASSQGLRGVPGNTIYF | NA | TRBJ1-3 | NA | TRBV4-3
TGTGCCAGCAGCTTCGACGGCAATCAGCCCCAGCATTTT | CASSFDGNQPQHF | NA | TRBJ1-5 | NA | TRBV7-9
TGTGCCAGCAGTGCACCCTCTGGGGGAGGGGTTCAAGAGACCCAGTACTTC | CASSAPSGGGVQETQYF | TRBD2 | TRBJ2-5 | NA | TRBV6-1
TGTGCCAGCAGCCCGGAACAGGGTCCCTATGGCTACACCTTC | CASSPEQGPYGYTF | NA | TRBJ1-2 | once | TRBV14
TGTGCCTGGAGTCCGGGGAGCTATAGCAATCAGCCCCAGCATTTT | CAWSPGSYSNQPQHF | NA | TRBJ1-5 | NA | TRBV30
TGTGCCAGCGGGACAGGGGCCCAAGAGACCCAGTACTTC | CASGTGAQETQYF | TRBD1 | TRBJ2-5 | once | TRBV7-9
TGCGCCAGCAGCGGCGTTGGCACCGTCAATGAAAAACTGTTTTTT | CASSGVGTVNEKLFF | NA | TRBJ1-4 | NA | TRBV5-1
TGTGCCAGCAGTGAAAGTCAGAGCTCCTACAATGAGCAGTTCTTC | CASSESQSSYNEQFF | NA | TRBJ2-1 | NA | TRBV2
TGTGCCAGCAGCCCCCCCGACAGGCCTAGCTCTGGAAACACCATATATTTT | CASSPPDRPSSGNTIYF | NA | TRBJ1-3 | NA | TRBV9